What follows describes a single TCR beta chain. It has no known antigen specificity. Likely a read error: the CDR3 ends without its conserved phenylalanine or tryptophan. Because the CDR3's place on the DNA is in doubt, the DNA is left out and the CDR3 is given as listed by TCRdb. The sample is drawn from a study of blood T cell repertoires in COVID-19 (dated by TCRdb to the early 2020s). About the investigation overall: Collaborator samples came from the United States, Italy and Spain and covered acute and convalescent phases of COVID-19. The prospective study material was composed of cDNA or gDNA derived from T cells, B-cell-depleted T cells, or PBMCs. Deeply sampled blood TCRbeta repertoires from subjects exposed to, actively infected with, or recovered from COVID-19 were included in the dataset. The repertoires were released in a freely available public database intended as a resource for research on the immune response to SARS-CoV-2. The samples were drawn from two sources: the first 160 participants of the ongoing ImmuneRACE study, and about 1,300 subjects contributed by 6 global collaborators. Nearly every sample came with metadata listing a de-identified subject ID, COVID-19 status, age in years and sex. Where available, HLA class I and class II types were obtained from metadata supplied by the sample provider rather than from assay-based typing.

Collaborating institutions collected whole blood in K2EDTA tubes following their own protocols. For TCRbeta analysis, collaborators shipped samples as frozen whole blood, isolated PBMCs, or DNA extracted from either of those sample types. TCRbeta CDR3 regions were amplified from genomic DNA by means of the immunoSEQ Assay, a bias-controlled multiplex PCR. The study's own analysis went as follows. The number of nucleated cells in each sample was estimated by amplification of reference gene primers within the assay. To quantify the absolute abundance of each unique TCRbeta CDR3 rearrangement, sequence reads were collapsed and filtered. For each sample, productive Simpson clonality was calculated as the square root of Simpson's diversity index across productive rearrangements. Held by TCRdb, this immuneACCESS table contains in-frame sequences only and omits some clones. Under half of the omission traces to an unresolved V gene where checked; the cause of the rest is unknown. V, J and clone size were drawn from that table, and D and trimming were deduced from the DNA. The sample records under 55,000 clones, over 75% of which are singletons. About an eighth of the sample rests with the top ten.

The paper's findings and limits, for the study overall: How much clinical and demographic metadata was included differed by source and by participant, and the metadata was provided uncurated.

The sequence derives from a human donor in a cohort sampled during active COVID-19. The sequenced sample was peripheral blood.

The CDR3 protein sequence reads: CASSYSIRTRA. The chain is assembled from TRBV6-8 and TRBJ1-4. The CDR1 and CDR2 encoded by the germline V gene are MNHGY and SAAAGT. The CDR3 is 11 residues long, counting both termini.